One and the same sample provided the 29 T cell receptor beta chains below, sequenced in a study of beta chain features in type 1 diabetes. General study points: When Type 1 diabetes patients were examined, their TCRB CDR3s proved moderately but significantly shorter in all four CD4+ subsets.

The sequenced template was cDNA made from the entire isolated RNA. Using immunoSEQ multiplex PCR, the repertoire was profiled, and TCRdb retains in-frame clones only, with some absent. Of 240,000 or so clones listed, roughly 20% are singletons. These TCRs are of unknown antigen specificity. Sequencing was done on a sample of naive CD4+ T cells from blood. Every receptor here comes from a woman between 40 and 55 years old with type 1 diabetes.

This clone was observed a few times. The chain combines TRBV4-1 with TRBJ2-1, with 14 nucleotides matching TRBD2. V gave up 5 bases and J gave up 7 bases; unmatched junction bases: 10. This CDR3 has 17 residues. The germline V gene encodes CDR1 MGHRA and CDR2 YSYEKL. CDR3 loop: CASSYRLAGGNPNEQFF. In nucleotides, the CDR3 is TGCGCCAGCAGCTACCGACTAGCGGGAGGGAATCCGAATGAGCAGTTCTTC.

This clone has just a few counts. The V and J genes are TRBV6-6 and TRBJ1-2; no clear D. The CDR3 is 12 amino acids. The germline gives CDR1 MNHNY, CDR2 SVGAGI (reference sequence). Between the trimmed V and J ends, which lost 6 bases and 5 bases, there was a span of 10 bases. The CDR3 here is CASSQQDYGYTF. The CDR3 DNA follows: TGTGCCAGCAGCCAACAAGATTATGGCTACACCTTC.

V usage is TRBV9 and J usage is TRBJ1-1, with D hard to call. CDR1 is SGDLS, CDR2 YYNGEE, per germline. V shed 0 bases and J shed 0 bases, with 6 bases lying between them. This CDR3 region has 14 residues. In nucleotides, the CDR3 is TGTGCCAGCAGCGTAGCTACGGTGAACACTGAAGCTTTCTTT. This codes for CASSVATVNTEAFF.

This chain connects TRBV7-2 to TRBJ1-1; D unresolved. CDR1 and CDR2 (germline): SGHTA, FQGNSA. The CDR3 extends over 15 amino acids. The V gene lost 1 base and the J gene lost 0 bases, with 9 bases spanning the gap. The CDR3 bases are TGTGCCAGCAGCTTAGGGAGTCTAATGAACACTGAAGCTTTCTTT. Residues: CASSLGSLMNTEAFF. The entire variable domain, with the rest obtained from reference TRBV7-2 and TRBJ1-1, is as follows: GAGVSQSPSNKVTEKGKDVELRCDPISGHTALYWYRQSLGQGLEFLIYFQGNSAPDKSGLPSDRFSAERTGGSVSTLTIQRTQQEDSAVYLCASSLGSLMNTEAFFGQGTRLTVV.

Only a few counts were recorded for this clone. As DNA, the CDR3 is TGTGCCAGCAGTTTCCTTGGCTCCTATAGCGGGAGGAGATCGAACACCGGGGAGCTGTTTTTT. It codes for CASSFLGSYSGRRSNTGELFF. The V gene is TRBV28, the J gene TRBJ2-2; 10 positions agree with TRBD2. The CDR3 has 21 residues. The V segment lost 3 bases and the J segment 0 bases; nucleotides outside the gene matches: 16. The germline gives CDR1 MDHEN, CDR2 SYDVKM.

Of note for this clone: This sample includes further DNA sequences coding for the same CDR3. This chain uses TRBV15 with TRBJ1-6; D gene ambiguous. Trimming removed 0 bases at V and 10 bases at J, with 7 bases between. The CDR3 has 13 residues. Germline assignment: CDR1 LNHNV and CDR2 YYDKDF (reference sequence). This CDR3 is CATSRDAESPLHF. The CDR3 DNA sequence: TGTGCCACCAGCAGAGATGCGGAGTCACCCCTCCACTTT.

This clone appeared a few times. This chain links TRBV18 with TRBJ2-1; TRBD1 is a possible D gene (5 bases). The CDR3 is 13 residues long. Germline V CDR1 and CDR2: KGHSH, LQKENI. The V end lost 5 bases, the J end lost 6 bases, and 11 bases lay between the germline ends. The CDR3 nucleotides read TGTGCCAGCTCAGACGGACAAAGCAATGAGCAGTTCTTC. Its translation: CASSDGQSNEQFF.

The V call is TRBV29-1, the J call TRBJ2-1; D is possibly TRBD2 (6 bases). This CDR3 is 16 amino acids long. Trimming stripped 0 bases from V and 7 bases from J, with 19 bases between. Germline V gene sequence: CDR1 SQVTM, CDR2 ANQGSEA. In nucleotides, the CDR3 is TGCAGCGTTGAAGATCAGGGAGCGGGTCAACTTAATGAGCAGTTCTTC. This translates into CSVEDQGAGQLNEQFF.

The chain's CDR3 is CASSPPGGRANIAYTF. The CDR3 nucleotides read TGTGCCAGCTCACCTCCCGGAGGGAGGGCCAATATCGCCTACACCTTC. V usage is TRBV18 and J usage is TRBJ1-2; D is uncertain. Germline V gives CDR1 KGHSH, CDR2 LQKENI. The CDR3 length is 16 residues. Trimming took 3 bases from V and 10 from J, leaving 24 bases between them. Filled out from reference TRBV18 and TRBJ1-2, the complete variable domain reads NAGVMQNPRHLVRRRGQEARLRCSPMKGHSHVYWYRQLPEEGLKFMVYLQKENIIDESGMPKERFSAEFPKEGPSILRIQQVVRGDSAAYFCASSPPGGRANIAYTFGSGTRLTVV.

This chain connects TRBV28 to TRBJ1-1; no reliable D call. There are 12 residues in the CDR3. Germline V CDR1 and CDR2: MDHEN, SYDVKM. Trimming pared 6 bases from V and 3 bases from J, leaving 8 bases between. The CDR3, as DNA: TGTGCCAGCAGATCGGGGTACACTGAAGCTTTCTTT. Translating it yields CASRSGYTEAFF. Full variable domain (missing parts from reference TRBV28 and TRBJ1-1): DVKVTQSSRYLVKRTGEKVFLECVQDMDHENMFWYRQDPGLGLRLIYFSYDVKMKEKGDIPEGYSVSREKKERFSLILESASTNQTSMYLCASRSGYTEAFFGQGTRLTVV.

The chain couples TRBV28 to TRBJ1-2; D perhaps matches TRBD1 (5 bases). Trimming took 4 bases from V and 3 from J, leaving 15 bases between them. This CDR3 has 15 amino acids. Germline V gives CDR1 MDHEN, CDR2 SYDVKM. This chain's CDR3 is CASSSPPGRDYGYTF. CDR3 sequence (DNA): TGTGCCAGCAGTTCCCCCCCCGGCAGGGACTATGGCTACACCTTC.

This clone was seen more than once but under ten times. This chain joins TRBV7-2 and TRBJ2-6; unclear D gene. In germline, CDR1 is SGHTA, CDR2 FQGNSA. The CDR3 totals 15 residues. Trimming removed 2 bases at V and 0 bases at J, with 5 bases between. Written as DNA, the CDR3 is TGTGCCAGCAGCTTACAGGTCTCTGGGGCCAACGTCCTGACTTTC. The encoded protein is CASSLQVSGANVLTF.

This clone came up a few times. The gene calls are TRBV7-3 and TRBJ2-1; 12 bases are shared with TRBD2. Trimming at V came to 6 bases and at J to 9 bases, leaving 3 bases not matched to a gene. The CDR3 contains 13 residues. Germline CDR1 and CDR2: SGHTA and FQGTGA. CDR3 DNA: TGTGCCAGCAGAAGGACTAGCGGGGCTGAGCAGTTCTTC. It encodes CASRRTSGAEQFF.

V gene TRBV6-6 combines with J gene TRBJ2-7, with 7 bases aligning to TRBD1. V lost 0 bases to trimming and J lost 4 bases; unmatched junction nucleotides: 6. CDR3 size: 15 residues. Germline CDR1 reads MNHNY; CDR2 reads SVGAGI (reference sequence). The chain's CDR3 is CASSYSTGVGYEQYF. CDR3 in DNA: TGTGCCAGCAGTTACTCCACAGGGGTTGGGTACGAGCAGTACTTC.

The rearrangement links TRBV6-6 to TRBJ2-7; possibly TRBD2 for D (5 bases). V lost 5 bases and J 5 bases, leaving 7 bases between the germline ends. There are 11 residues in the CDR3. Germline assignment: CDR1 MNHNY and CDR2 SVGAGI (reference sequence). The CDR3 is CASSRGDEQYF. DNA of the CDR3: TGTGCCAGCAGTCGGGGTGACGAGCAGTACTTC.

Turning to this clone: The same CDR3 can be traced to other DNA sequences in this sample. The chain combines TRBV5-1 with TRBJ1-2; D is possibly TRBD1 (6 bases). Trimming stripped 2 bases from V and 5 bases from J, with 10 bases between. The length of the CDR3 is 13 residues. In germline, CDR1 is SGHRS, CDR2 YFSETQ. The CDR3 nucleotides read TGCGCCAGCAGCTTAACAGGGTCTTATGGCTACACCTTC. It translates to CASSLTGSYGYTF.

The rearrangement joins TRBV30 to TRBJ2-5; 11 nucleotides agree with TRBD1. CDR3 size: 14 residues. The germline V gene has CDR1 GTSNPN and CDR2 SVGIG (reference sequence). V trimming: 5 bases; J trimming: 5 bases; junction bases outside the gene matches: 7. CDR3 nucleotides: TGTGCCTGGGCAAGCGGGACAGGGGGTGAGACCCAGTACTTC. This sequence encodes CAWASGTGGETQYF.

The table lists this clone with a few counts. This sequence joins TRBV5-4 and TRBJ1-1; TRBD1 aligns across 8 bases. The CDR3 runs to 14 residues. Unmatched junction bases numbered 4, after V lost 3 bases and J lost 3 bases. Germline CDR1 SGHNT, CDR2 YYREEE (reference sequence). In DNA, the CDR3 is TGTGCCAGCAGCTCGACAGGGGTGGACACTGAAGCTTTCTTT. Encoded protein: CASSSTGVDTEAFF.

This chain uses TRBV29-1 with TRBJ2-3, with TRBD1 matching 7 bases. This CDR3 has 14 amino acids. The J segment lost 6 bases and the V segment lost 7 bases, leaving 13 bases of the junction unmatched. Germline CDR1 is SQVTM and CDR2 is ANQGSEA. CDR3 sequence reads: CSATDRLPLDTQYF. Here the CDR3 DNA reads TGCAGCGCCACGGACAGGTTGCCCCTCGATACGCAGTATTTT.

J is TRBJ1-1 and V is TRBV2, with 8 bases identical to TRBD1. The trim removed 6 bases at V and 5 bases at J, leaving 5 bases unmatched. The CDR3 consists of 13 residues. Germline CDR1 reads SNHLY; CDR2 reads FYNNEI. CDR3 amino acids: CASRDREKTEAFF. The CDR3 region has the DNA TGTGCCAGCAGGGACAGGGAAAAAACTGAAGCTTTCTTT.

The chain uses TRBV5-8 and TRBJ2-2, with TRBD2 as a possible D gene (5 bases). The ends were cut back, 0 bases at V and 3 bases at J, with 9 bases in the middle. The CDR3 has 15 amino acids. The germline V gene has CDR1 SGHTS and CDR2 YDEGEE. This CDR3 is CASSLGTSDTGELFF. As DNA, the CDR3 is TGTGCCAGCAGCTTGGGGACTTCCGACACCGGGGAGCTGTTTTTT.

This clone was seen more than once but under ten times. This chain links TRBV4-1 with TRBJ1-3; 7 nucleotides match TRBD1. The CDR3 loop spans 18 amino acids. The J segment lost 1 base and the V segment lost 3 bases, leaving 12 bases of the junction unmatched. Germline-derived CDR1 and CDR2 are MGHRA and YSYEKL. CDR3 sequence: CASSQTGTVVHSGNTIYF. CDR3 sequence (DNA): TGCGCCAGCAGCCAGACCGGGACAGTCGTTCATTCTGGAAACACCATATATTTT.

This clone was seen only a few times. This sequence joins TRBV25-1 and TRBJ1-5; tentatively, D is TRBD1 (5 bases). Per the germline V gene, CDR1 is MGHDK and CDR2 is SYGVNS. The CDR3 is made up of 15 amino acids. V was trimmed by 1 base and J by 2 bases, leaving 9 bases between them. For the CDR3, the DNA is TGTGCCAGCAGTGAATCAGGGTCTGGCAATCAGCCCCAGCATTTT. Its translation is CASSESGSGNQPQHF.

Comment on this clone: At the DNA level, this CDR3 is encoded by other sequences in the same sample as well. The V call is TRBV15, the J call TRBJ2-6; possibly TRBD1 for D (5 bases). Germline CDR1 and CDR2: LNHNV and YYDKDF (reference sequence). This CDR3 region has 15 residues. Trimming stripped 0 bases from V and 2 bases from J, with 5 bases between. The CDR3 sequence is CATSRDRAGANVLTF. DNA of the CDR3: TGTGCCACCAGCAGAGACAGGGCTGGGGCCAACGTCCTGACTTTC.

For this clone: At the DNA level, this CDR3 is encoded by other sequences in the same sample as well. This rearrangement joins TRBV5-6 to TRBJ2-3; tentatively, D is TRBD2 (5 bases). This CDR3 is built from 13 residues. Trimming shortened V by 4 bases and J by 3 bases, and 9 bases separated the two germline ends. Germline CDR1 and CDR2: SGHDT and YYEEEE. CDR3 DNA: TGTGCCAGCAGCAGGTCGGGGACAGATACGCAGTATTTT. This gives the protein CASSRSGTDTQYF.

This rearrangement joins TRBV11-1 to TRBJ2-7, with 15 bases identical to TRBD2. CDR1 SGHAT and CDR2 FQDESV come from the germline V gene (reference sequence). This CDR3 comprises 15 residues. The trim removed 4 bases at V and 5 bases at J, leaving 3 bases unmatched. The CDR3 sequence: CASSWGLAGGDEQYF. CDR3 DNA: TGTGCCAGCAGCTGGGGACTAGCGGGGGGAGACGAGCAGTACTTC.

The gene calls are TRBV29-1 and TRBJ1-2, with a possible D match to TRBD1 (5 bases). The CDR3 contains 14 residues. Germline CDR1 SQVTM, CDR2 ANQGSEA. Trimming shortened V by 7 bases and J by 4 bases, and 19 bases separated the two germline ends. The CDR3 loop reads CSARTRVLGYGYTF. The CDR3 DNA is TGCAGCGCCAGAACCAGGGTGCTAGGCTATGGCTACACCTTC.

There are a few counts of this clone. The CDR3 bases are TGTGCCAGCAGCTTAACAGAGAACACTGAAGCTTTCTTT. Amino acids: CASSLTENTEAFF. The chain has TRBV7-2 and TRBJ1-1; D unresolved. Germline CDR1 SGHTA, CDR2 FQGNSA. The CDR3 covers 13 residues. V lost 2 bases and J 1 base, leaving 5 bases between the germline ends.

Comments on this clone: The germline gene is not matched at one end of the junction; a read error may be the cause. The rearrangement uses TRBV30 and TRBJ1-3, with D uncertain. Germline V gene lookup returns CDR1 GTSNPN and CDR2 SVGIG (reference sequence). The CDR3 totals 12 residues. The CDR3 region is CAWISSGNTIYF. CDR3 DNA sequence: TGTGCATGGATCAGCTCTGGAAACACCATATATTTT.